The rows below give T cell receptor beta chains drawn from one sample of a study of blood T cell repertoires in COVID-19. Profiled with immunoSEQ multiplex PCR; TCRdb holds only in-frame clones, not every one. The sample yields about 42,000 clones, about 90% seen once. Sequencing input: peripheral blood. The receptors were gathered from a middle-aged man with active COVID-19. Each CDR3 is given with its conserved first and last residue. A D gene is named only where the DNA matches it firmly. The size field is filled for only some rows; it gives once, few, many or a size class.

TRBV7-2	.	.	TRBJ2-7	TGTGCCAGCAGCTCCGGGGTCTCCTACGAGCAGTACTTC	CASSSGVSYEQYF
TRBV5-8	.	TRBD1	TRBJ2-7	TGTGCCAGCAGCTTGGACAGGGGCCTAACCTACGAGCAGTACTTC	CASSLDRGLTYEQYF
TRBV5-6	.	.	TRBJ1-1	TGTGCCAGCAGCGGACAGAGGAACACTGAAGCTTTCTTT	CASSGQRNTEAFF
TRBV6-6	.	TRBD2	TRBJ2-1	TGTGCCAGCAGGGGGGGACTAGCGGGAGGCAATGAGCAGTTCTTC	CASRGGLAGGNEQFF
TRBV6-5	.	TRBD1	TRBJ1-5	TGTGCCAGCGTTACAGGGGGCATGAGCAATCAGCCCCAGCATTTT	CASVTGGMSNQPQHF
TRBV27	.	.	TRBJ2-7	TGTGCCAGCAGTCGACGCCCGGGGGTCTACGAGCAGTACTTC	CASSRRPGVYEQYF
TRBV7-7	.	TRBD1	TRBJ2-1	TGTGCTAGCAGCTTAGAGACAGGGGATTACAATGAGCAGTTCTTC	CASSLETGDYNEQFF
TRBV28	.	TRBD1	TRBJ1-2	TGTGCCAGCAACTCTCCGGGACAGGGGGGCTCCTATGGCTACACCTTC	CASNSPGQGGSYGYTF
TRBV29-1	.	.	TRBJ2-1	TGCAGCGTAAAAGGGGGATCCTACAATGAGCAGTTCTTC	CSVKGGSYNEQFF
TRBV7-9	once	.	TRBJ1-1	TGTGCCAGCAGCTTCAACAGGGTTGACACTGAAGCTTTCTTT	CASSFNRVDTEAFF
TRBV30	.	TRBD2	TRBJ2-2	TGTGCCTGGTACGGGACTAGGACCGGGGAGCTGTTTTTT	CAWYGTRTGELFF
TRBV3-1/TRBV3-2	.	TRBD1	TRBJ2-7	TGTGCCAGCAGCCAGGCCCCGGACAGGAGCTCCTACGAGCAGTACTTC	CASSQAPDRSSYEQYF
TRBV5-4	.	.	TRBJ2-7	TGTGCCAGCAGCTTGGCCAATCGGGGAAGCGAGCAGTACTTC	CASSLANRGSEQYF
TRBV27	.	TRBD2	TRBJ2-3	TGTGCCAGCAGTTCTCTAGCGGGACTTAGCACAGATACGCAGTATTTT	CASSSLAGLSTDTQYF
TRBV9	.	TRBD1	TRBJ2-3	TGTGCCAGCAGCGTAGAGGGGGCGCCCACAGATACGCAGTATTTT	CASSVEGAPTDTQYF
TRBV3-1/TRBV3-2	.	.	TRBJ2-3	TGTGCCAGCAGCCATTCACTGACAGGAGATACGCAGTATTTT	CASSHSLTGDTQYF
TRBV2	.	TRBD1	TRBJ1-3	TGTGCCAGCAGTGGGGACAGGTACTCTGGAAACACCATATATTTT	CASSGDRYSGNTIYF
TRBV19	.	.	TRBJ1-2	TGTGCCAGTAGTACGCAACAGGGCCACTATGGCTACACCTTC	CASSTQQGHYGYTF
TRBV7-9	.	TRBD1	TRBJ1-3	TGTGCCAGCAGCTTAGTATCGGGACAGGGCTCAAACACCATATATTTT	CASSLVSGQGSNTIYF
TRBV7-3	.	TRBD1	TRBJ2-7	TGTGCCAGCAGTACGGGTCAGGGGGCGCGGGAGCAGTACTTC	CASSTGQGAREQYF
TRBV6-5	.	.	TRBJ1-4	TGTGCCAGCAGCGTAACGGGAGCAACTAATGAAAAACTGTTTTTT	CASSVTGATNEKLFF
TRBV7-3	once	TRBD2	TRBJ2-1	TGTGCCAGCAGCTCTTCCGGCGGGAGCAATGAGCAGTTCTTC	CASSSSGGSNEQFF
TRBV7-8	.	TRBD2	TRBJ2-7	TGTGCCAGCAGCTTAGTCGGGACTAGCGCATCCTACGAGCAGTACTTC	CASSLVGTSASYEQYF
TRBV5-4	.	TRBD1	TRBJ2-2	TGTGCCAGCAGCTTGGCCCGGCAGGGGGCGGGAACCGGGGAGCTGTTTTTT	CASSLARQGAGTGELFF
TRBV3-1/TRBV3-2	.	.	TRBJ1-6	TGTGCCAGCAGCCAAACAGGACATAATAATTCACCCCTCCACTTT	CASSQTGHNNSPLHF
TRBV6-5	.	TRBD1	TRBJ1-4	TGTGCCAGTAGACAGGGGGGTATTGAAAAACTGTTTTTT	CASRQGGIEKLFF
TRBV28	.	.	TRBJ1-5	TGTGCCAGCAGTTTAGGGGGGGCGCAGGCGAGCAATCAGCCCCAGCATTTT	CASSLGGAQASNQPQHF
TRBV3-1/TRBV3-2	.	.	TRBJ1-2	TGTGCCAGCAGCCAAGGGGCACTAGATAACTATGGCTACACCTTC	CASSQGALDNYGYTF
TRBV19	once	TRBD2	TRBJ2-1	TGTGCCAGTAGTTCCACTAGCGGGGGGGACGCCTACAATGAGCAGTTCTTC	CASSSTSGGDAYNEQFF
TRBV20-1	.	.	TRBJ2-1	TGCAGTGCTTTTCGGACTAAGCAGTTCTTC	CSAFRTKQFF
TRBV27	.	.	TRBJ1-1	TGTGCCAGCAGTTTTTACTCAGGGGCGGGGAACACTGAAGCTTTCTTT	CASSFYSGAGNTEAFF
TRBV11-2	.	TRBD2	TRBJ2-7	TGTGCCAGCAGCTTAGATGCGGGGGGTGCGCTGTTCGAGCAGTACTTC	CASSLDAGGALFEQYF
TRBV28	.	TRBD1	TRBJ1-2	TGTGCCAGCATTAAAGACAGGGGCTATGGCTACACCTTC	CASIKDRGYGYTF
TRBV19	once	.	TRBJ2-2	TGTGCCAGAAGCGACAGGGAGGACACCGGGGAGCTGTTTTTT	CARSDREDTGELFF
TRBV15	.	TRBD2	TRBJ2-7	TGTGCCACCAGCAGAGTAGTAGCGGGTGTATACGAGCAGTACTTC	CATSRVVAGVYEQYF
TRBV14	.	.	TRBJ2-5	TGTGCCAGCAGCCCAACGAGGGGGCAAGAGACCCAGTACTTC	CASSPTRGQETQYF
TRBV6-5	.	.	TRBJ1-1	TGTGCCAGCAGACTAAAGACAGGGAACACTGAAGCTTTCTTT	CASRLKTGNTEAFF
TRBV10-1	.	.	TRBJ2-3	TGCGCCAGCAGTGATAACTCCTTGGGCACAGATACGCAGTATTTT	CASSDNSLGTDTQYF
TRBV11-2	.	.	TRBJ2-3	TGTGCCAGCAGCTTCGCCAGGGCGCTTAGCACAGATACGCAGTATTTT	CASSFARALSTDTQYF
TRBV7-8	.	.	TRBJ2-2	TGTGCCAGCAGCTCGCGAACCGGGGAGCTGTTTTTT	CASSSRTGELFF
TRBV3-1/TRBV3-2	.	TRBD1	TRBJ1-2	TGTGCCAGCAGCCACGGACAGGGGGCAGGCTACACCTTC	CASSHGQGAGYTF
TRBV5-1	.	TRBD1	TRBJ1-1	TGCGCCAGCAGCCCGGGACAGACGGTGAACACTGAAGCTTTCTTT	CASSPGQTVNTEAFF